A selection of T cell receptor beta chains follows, all from one sample in a study of human T cells and chemical hapten exposure. TCRdb passed the RACE reads through MiXCR, listing each CDR3 protein once. The profile shows 74,000 or so distinct CDR3 sequences, about 11% of them singletons. The source material was whole blood, sampled in connection with sensitization to the hapten diphenylcyclopropenone (DPC). All receptors come from a woman in her sixties or seventies with alopecia areata. Some clones in this sample may be carry-over from other donors' samples. The CDR3 runs from the conserved cysteine through the conserved F or W. D genes are given only for firm matches. Clone sizes are given selectively: once, few, many, or a class where the clone is expanded.

V	size	D	J	DNA	CDR3
TRBV7-2	-	-	TRBJ2-7	TGTGCCAGCAGAAGCGGGCCATTCTACGAGCAGTACTTC	CASRSGPFYEQYF
TRBV7-6	few	-	TRBJ1-1	TGTGCCAGCAGCCCTAGACAGGAGGTAGGCACTGAAGCTTTCTTT	CASSPRQEVGTEAFF
TRBV4-2	many	-	TRBJ2-2	TGTGCCAGCAGCCAAGCAGCCGGGCCGAACACCGGGGAGCTGTTTTTT	CASSQAAGPNTGELFF
TRBV29-1	-	-	TRBJ1-1	TGCAGCTTTACGGGGAACACTGAAGCTTTCTTT	CSFTGNTEAFF
TRBV12-5	many	-	TRBJ1-4	TGTGCTAGTGGTTTGCCAAAGGGGGGCCTAACTAATGAAAAACTGTTTTTT	CASGLPKGGLTNEKLFF
TRBV10-3	few	TRBD1	TRBJ1-1	TGTGCCACGAGGACAGGGGAGGCCACTGAAGCTTTCTTT	CATRTGEATEAFF
TRBV5-1	-	TRBD2	TRBJ2-3	TGCGCCAGCAGACCAGACGGACTAGCGGGGTCCTCTACGCAGTATTTT	CASRPDGLAGSSTQYF
TRBV11-2	few	-	TRBJ2-7	TGTGCCAGCAGTTTGTCGGACTTTTCCTACGAGCAGTACTTC	CASSLSDFSYEQYF
TRBV12-3/TRBV12-4	few	-	TRBJ2-7	TGTGCCAGCAGTTCCAGATTGGAGCAGTACTTC	CASSSRLEQYF
TRBV15	-	-	TRBJ1-1	TGTGCCACCAGCAGAGAAAGCATCGGGAACACTGAAGCTTTCTTT	CATSRESIGNTEAFF
TRBV29-1	-	TRBD1	TRBJ2-7	TGCAGCGTTAGGGACAGGGGAGACTCCTACGAGCAGTACTTC	CSVRDRGDSYEQYF
TRBV6-6	many	-	TRBJ1-1	TGTGCCAGCAGTGGGCTCGACGCTGAAGCTTTCTTT	CASSGLDAEAFF
TRBV29-1	-	TRBD2	TRBJ2-1	TGCAGCGTTGTCCCCGTAGCGGGCTGGCCCCAGGCTGAGCAGTTCTTC	CSVVPVAGWPQAEQFF
TRBV30	few	-	TRBJ2-2	TGTGCCTGGACAAAAATGGTGGGCACCGGGGAGCTGTTTTTT	CAWTKMVGTGELFF
TRBV6-1	-	-	TRBJ2-5	TGTGCCGGCACCCCGGCACCACGAGGAGAGACCCAGTACTTC	CAGTPAPRGETQYF
TRBV19	many	-	TRBJ2-7	TGTGCCAGTAGTTCCCAGACAGGCTCCTACGAGCAGTACTTC	CASSSQTGSYEQYF
TRBV20-1	many	-	TRBJ2-3	TGCAGTGCTAGCCGGAGACTCACAGATACGCAGTATTTT	CSASRRLTDTQYF
TRBV4-2	-	-	TRBJ2-6	TGTGCCAGCAGCCAAGCTTCTGGGGCCAACGTCCTGACTTTC	CASSQASGANVLTF